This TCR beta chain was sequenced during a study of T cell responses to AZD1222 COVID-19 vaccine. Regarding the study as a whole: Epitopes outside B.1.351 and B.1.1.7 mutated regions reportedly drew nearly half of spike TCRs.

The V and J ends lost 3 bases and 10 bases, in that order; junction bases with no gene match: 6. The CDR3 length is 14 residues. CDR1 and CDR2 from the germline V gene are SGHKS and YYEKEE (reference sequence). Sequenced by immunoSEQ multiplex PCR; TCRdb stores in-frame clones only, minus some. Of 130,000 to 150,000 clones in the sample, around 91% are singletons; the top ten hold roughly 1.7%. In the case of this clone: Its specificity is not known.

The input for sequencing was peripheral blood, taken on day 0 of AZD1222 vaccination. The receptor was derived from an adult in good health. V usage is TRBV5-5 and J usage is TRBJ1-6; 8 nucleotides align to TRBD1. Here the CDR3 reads CASSSTGVNSPLHF. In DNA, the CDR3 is TGTGCCAGCAGCTCGACAGGGGTTAACTCACCCCTCCACTTT.